The 20 T cell receptor beta chains below come from one sample, sequenced in a study of T cells in Graves' hyperthyroidism and ophthalmopathy. Amplification targeted TCR beta CDR3 regions from RNA transcripts. The primer set for the first-round RT-PCR of the TCR CDR3 was HTBI. TCRdb itself ran the multiplex PCR reads through MiXCR, one entry per CDR3 protein. This table holds more than 350,000 distinct CDR3 sequences, around 15% found once. Sequencing was performed on blood. These receptors were taken from a woman younger than 45 with Graves' ophthalmopathy.

This clonotype occurred many times. The rearrangement joins TRBV28 to TRBJ1-5, with D uncertain. The CDR3 is made up of 19 amino acids. The germline V and J ends were trimmed by 5 bases and 0 bases, with 23 bases remaining between them. Germline V CDR1 and CDR2: MDHEN, SYDVKM. The CDR3 region is CASSTPETKLENSNQPQHF. As DNA, the CDR3 is TGTGCCAGCAGTACGCCAGAGACGAAATTAGAAAATAGCAATCAGCCCCAGCATTTT.

This clonotype was seen at least ten times. The J gene is TRBJ1-6, the V gene TRBV5-1; D is unresolved. V dropped 2 bases and J dropped 5 bases, with 14 bases sitting between them. Per germline, CDR1 SGHRS and CDR2 YFSETQ. The CDR3 contains 16 residues. CDR3 protein: CASSLGDVAHNSPLHF. CDR3 sequence (DNA): TGCGCCAGCAGCTTAGGAGACGTCGCTCATAATTCACCCCTCCACTTT.

This chain connects TRBV14 to TRBJ2-2; D gene uncertain. V dropped 6 bases and J dropped 5 bases, with 7 bases sitting between them. The CDR3 totals 12 residues. CDR1 SGHDN and CDR2 FVKESK come from the germline V gene. The CDR3 DNA reads as TGTGCCAGCAGGGTCCCTACCGGGGAGCTGTTTTTT. As protein: CASRVPTGELFF. Supplemented by reference TRBV14 and TRBJ2-2, the full variable domain reads EAGVTQFPSHSVIEKGQTVTLRCDPISGHDNLYWYRRVMGKEIKFLLHFVKESKQDESGMPNNRFLAERTGGTYSTLKVQPAELEDSGVYFCASRVPTGELFFGEGSRLTVL.

This clonotype was found many times. This rearrangement joins TRBV12-3 or TRBV12-4 to TRBJ2-3, with 15 nucleotides matching TRBD2. J gave up 3 bases and V 5 bases, and 9 bases lay outside the gene matches. The CDR3 runs 18 residues. The DNA of the CDR3 is TGTGCCAGCAGTACTGGACTAGCGGGGGGGCTGAGGACAGATACGCAGTATTTT. Translated, it gives CASSTGLAGGLRTDTQYF.

This clonotype has only one observation. This clone may be a read error of a much larger clone one base away. The chain couples TRBV6-1 to TRBJ1-3, with D perhaps TRBD1 (5 bases). CDR3 size: 15 residues. The V gene's germline CDR1 is MNHNS and CDR2 SASEGT. The DNA for the CDR3 is TGTGCCAGCAGGGAAGCGCCCGGGGCCGGAAACACCATATATTTT. Protein product: CASREAPGAGNTIYF.

This clonotype has ten or more counts. The chain carries TRBV7-9 and TRBJ1-1, with unresolved D. This CDR3 is 13 amino acids long. Between the trimmed V and J ends, which lost 1 base and 4 bases, there was a span of 7 bases. CDR1 and CDR2 (germline): SEHNR, FQNEAQ (reference sequence). CDR3 nucleotide sequence: TGTGCCAGCAGCTTAGTTTTGGGCACTGAAGCTTTCTTT. It specifies CASSLVLGTEAFF. Variable domain in full (rest from reference TRBV7-9 and TRBJ1-1): DTGVSQNPRHKITKRGQNVTFRCDPISEHNRLYWYRQTLGQGPEFLTYFQNEAQLEKSRLLSDRFSAERPKGSFSTLEIQRTEQGDSAMYLCASSLVLGTEAFFGQGTRLTVV.

This clonotype was observed at least ten times. The chain joins TRBV20-1 to TRBJ1-3; weak D call: TRBD1 (6 bases). This CDR3 region has 15 residues. Per the germline V gene, CDR1 is DFQATT and CDR2 is SNEGSKA (reference sequence). CDR3 region: CSAKAGQTSGNTIYF. CDR3 coding DNA: TGCAGCGCGAAGGCCGGACAGACCTCTGGAAACACCATATATTTT.

This clonotype was observed at least ten times. The chain carries TRBV7-2 and TRBJ1-2; D call uncertain. The CDR3 has 14 residues. CDR1 and CDR2 from the germline V gene are SGHTA and FQGNSA. Trimming cost V 1 base and J 5 bases, with 11 bases left between them. The chain's CDR3 is CASSLGFSSYGYTF. In nucleotides, the CDR3 is TGTGCCAGCAGCTTAGGTTTTAGTAGTTATGGCTACACCTTC.

This clonotype was found many times. The chain carries TRBV2 and TRBJ2-3; D remains ambiguous. Germline V gives CDR1 SNHLY, CDR2 FYNNEI. V was trimmed by 7 bases and J by 6 bases, leaving 11 bases between them. This CDR3 contains 12 residues. The CDR3, as DNA: TGTGCCAGCACCTACGGACGGGATACGCAGTATTTT. Residues: CASTYGRDTQYF.

This clonotype was seen more than once but under ten times. At one end, the junction sequence differs from germline, possibly due to a read error. The V call is TRBV30, the J call TRBJ2-5; D might be TRBD1 (5 bases). This CDR3 spans 13 amino acids. Germline CDR1 and CDR2: GTSNPN and SVGIG (reference sequence). This CDR3 reads CAWSVARAETQCF. DNA of the CDR3: TGTGCCTGGAGTGTAGCCAGGGCCGAGACCCAGTGCTTC.

Concerning this clonotype: Since a much larger clone is just one base distant, this may be a read error. CDR3 sequence: CASSIRTGEPFF. Written as DNA, the CDR3 is TGTGCCAGCAGTATACGCACCGGGGAGCCGTTTTTT. V gene TRBV12-3 or TRBV12-4 combines with J gene TRBJ2-2, with D perhaps TRBD2 (5 bases). CDR3 length equals 12 residues.

This clonotype appeared a few times. This may be a read error, as it is one base from a much larger clone. A read error is likely, as this CDR3 ends without the conserved phenylalanine or tryptophan. The V gene is TRBV20-1, the J gene TRBJ2-1, with D unclear. Germline CDR1 DFQATT, CDR2 SNEGSKA (reference sequence). This CDR3 is built from 13 residues. Trimming took 6 bases from V and 0 from J, leaving 9 bases between them. The CDR3 region is CSAPIASYNEQFS. The DNA of the CDR3 is TGCAGTGCCCCTATAGCCTCCTACAATGAGCAGTTCTCC.

This clonotype was counted many times. The chain is built from TRBV2 and TRBJ2-7; TRBD1 might be the D (6 bases). The CDR3 is made up of 16 amino acids. Between the trimmed V and J ends, which lost 3 bases and 4 bases, there was a span of 19 bases. CDR1 and CDR2 from the germline V gene are SNHLY and FYNNEI. CDR3 in amino acids: CASSESPSGVLYEQYF. CDR3 sequence (DNA): TGTGCCAGCAGTGAGAGCCCGTCAGGGGTCCTATACGAGCAGTACTTC.

The chain couples TRBV28 to TRBJ1-5; 9 bases align to TRBD1. The junction had 7 bases not matched to a gene; V was cut back by 5 bases and J by 5 bases. This CDR3 region has 15 residues. CDR1 MDHEN and CDR2 SYDVKM come from the germline V gene. In nucleotides, the CDR3 is TGTGCCAGCAGTAAGGGACAGGGCTTTTATCAGCCCCAGCATTTT. It translates to CASSKGQGFYQPQHF.

Ten or more counts support this clonotype. The gene calls are TRBV12-3 or TRBV12-4 and TRBJ2-5; TRBD1 aligns across 8 bases. The CDR3 covers 14 residues. V trimming: 3 bases; J trimming: 2 bases; junction bases outside the gene matches: 2. In DNA form, the CDR3 reads TGTGCCAGCAGTTTCGGGACAGGACAAGAGACCCAGTACTTC. This codes for CASSFGTGQETQYF.

The chain joins TRBV10-2 to TRBJ1-5, with 8 bases that match TRBD1. CDR1 is WSHSY, CDR2 SAAADI, per germline. V dropped 4 bases and J dropped 8; count of bases not matched to a gene: 10. This CDR3 spans 15 amino acids. The CDR3 here is CASSVPGPGGEPQHF. The CDR3 coding sequence is TGCGCCAGCAGTGTTCCCGGGCCAGGGGGCGAGCCCCAGCATTTT.

This clonotype was counted at least ten times. V is TRBV2 and J is TRBJ1-5, with a weak D call TRBD1 (6 bases). This CDR3 contains 15 residues. Germline V gene data show CDR1 as SNHLY and CDR2 as FYNNEI. Between the trimmed V and J ends, which lost 7 bases and 5 bases, there was a span of 18 bases. The CDR3 coding sequence is TGTGCCAGCATGTCCGTCGGGGGCCAATATCAGCCCCAGCATTTT. This translates into CASMSVGGQYQPQHF.

The table lists this clonotype with many counts. This rearrangement joins TRBV7-8 to TRBJ2-1, with a tentative D call TRBD2 (5 bases). The germline CDR1 and CDR2 sequences are SGHVS and FQNEAQ. There are 14 residues in the CDR3. The V end was cut by 5 bases, the J end by 4 bases, with 12 bases between. The CDR3 is CASSPGTGYNEQFF. CDR3 sequence (DNA): TGTGCCAGCAGCCCCGGAACGGGATACAATGAGCAGTTCTTC. The whole variable domain, remainder taken from reference TRBV7-8 and TRBJ2-1, is GAGVSQSPRYKVAKRGQDVALRCDPISGHVSLFWYQQALGQGPEFLTYFQNEAQLDKSGLPSDRFFAERPEGSVSTLKIQRTQQEDSAVYLCASSPGTGYNEQFFGPGTRLTVL.

The chain couples TRBV7-6 to TRBJ1-2; 9 bases are shared with TRBD1. Germline CDR1 reads SGHVS; CDR2 reads FNYEAQ. Losses at the gene ends were 4 bases for V and 7 bases for J; bases not matched to a gene: 4. This CDR3 contains 13 residues. The CDR3 region is CASSYGQGSGYTF. The CDR3 DNA reads as TGTGCCAGCAGCTACGGACAGGGGAGTGGCTACACCTTC.

The V and J genes are TRBV24-1 and TRBJ2-3; the match to TRBD2 covers 8 bases. The CDR3 loop spans 15 amino acids. Trimming at V came to 5 bases and at J to 1 base, leaving 4 bases not matched to a gene. Germline assignment: CDR1 KGHDR and CDR2 SFDVKD. The CDR3 is CATSAGLVGTDTQYF. The CDR3 DNA reads as TGTGCCACCAGTGCGGGACTAGTCGGCACAGATACGCAGTATTTT.